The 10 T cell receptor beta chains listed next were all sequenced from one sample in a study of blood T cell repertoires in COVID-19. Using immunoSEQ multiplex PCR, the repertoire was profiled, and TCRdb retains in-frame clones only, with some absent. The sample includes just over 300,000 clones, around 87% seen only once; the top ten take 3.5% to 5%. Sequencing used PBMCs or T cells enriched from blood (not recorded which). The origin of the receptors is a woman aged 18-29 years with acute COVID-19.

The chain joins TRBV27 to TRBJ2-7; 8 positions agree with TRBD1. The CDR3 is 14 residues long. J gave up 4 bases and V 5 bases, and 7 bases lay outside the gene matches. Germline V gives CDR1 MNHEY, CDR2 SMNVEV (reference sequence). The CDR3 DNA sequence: TGTGCCAGCAGTCAAGCAGGGGGCATTTACGAGCAGTACTTC. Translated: CASSQAGGIYEQYF.

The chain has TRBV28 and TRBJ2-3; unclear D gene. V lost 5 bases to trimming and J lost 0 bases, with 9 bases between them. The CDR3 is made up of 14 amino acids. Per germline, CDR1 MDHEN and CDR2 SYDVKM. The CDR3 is CASSNWRSTDTQYF. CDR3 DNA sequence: TGTGCCAGCAGTAATTGGCGGAGCACAGATACGCAGTATTTT.

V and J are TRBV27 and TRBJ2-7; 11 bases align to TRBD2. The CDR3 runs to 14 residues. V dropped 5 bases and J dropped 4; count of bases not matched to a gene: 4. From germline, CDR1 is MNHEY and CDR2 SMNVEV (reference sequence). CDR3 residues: CASSLTSGVYEQYF. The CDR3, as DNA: TGTGCCAGCAGTCTGACTAGCGGGGTATACGAGCAGTACTTC.

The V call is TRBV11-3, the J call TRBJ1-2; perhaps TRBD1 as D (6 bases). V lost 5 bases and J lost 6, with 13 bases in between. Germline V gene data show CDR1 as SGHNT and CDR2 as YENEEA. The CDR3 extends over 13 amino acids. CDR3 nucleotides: TGTGCCAGCAGCCGCGGACAGAGAGATGGCTACACCTTC. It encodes CASSRGQRDGYTF. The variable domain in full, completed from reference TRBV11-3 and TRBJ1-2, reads EAGVVQSPRYKIIEKKQPVAFWCNPISGHNTLYWYLQNLGQGPELLIRYENEEAVDDSQLPKDRFSAERLKGVDSTLKIQPAELGDSAVYLCASSRGQRDGYTFGSGTRLTVV.

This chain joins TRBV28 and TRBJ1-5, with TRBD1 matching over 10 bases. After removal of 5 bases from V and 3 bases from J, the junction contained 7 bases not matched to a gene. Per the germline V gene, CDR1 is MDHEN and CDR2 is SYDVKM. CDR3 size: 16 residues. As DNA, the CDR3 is TGTGCCAGCAGTCCGGACAGGGGGAGGGTCAATCAGCCCCAGCATTTT. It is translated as CASSPDRGRVNQPQHF.

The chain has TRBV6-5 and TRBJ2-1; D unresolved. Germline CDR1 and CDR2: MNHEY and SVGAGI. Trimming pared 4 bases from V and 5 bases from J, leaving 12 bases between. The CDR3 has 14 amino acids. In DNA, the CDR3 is TGTGCCAGCAGTTCCACCAGCGTCCACAATGAGCAGTTCTTC. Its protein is CASSSTSVHNEQFF.

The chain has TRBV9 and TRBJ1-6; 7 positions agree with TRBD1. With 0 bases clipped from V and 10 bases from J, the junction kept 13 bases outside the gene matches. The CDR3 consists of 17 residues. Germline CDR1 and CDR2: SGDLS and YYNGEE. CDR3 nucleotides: TGTGCCAGCAGCGTAGAAGGAGGGGGCTTGATAGAATCACCCCTCCACTTT. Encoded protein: CASSVEGGGLIESPLHF.

Here the CDR3 reads CASSLAGVRTGELFF. CDR3 bases: TGCGCCAGCAGCCTAGCGGGAGTAAGGACCGGGGAGCTGTTTTTT. The chain recombines TRBV5-1 with TRBJ2-2, with 10 bases lining up with TRBD2. CDR1 is SGHRS, CDR2 YFSETQ, per germline. The CDR3 runs to 15 residues. The ends lost 4 bases at V and 5 bases at J; junction bases unmatched: 5.

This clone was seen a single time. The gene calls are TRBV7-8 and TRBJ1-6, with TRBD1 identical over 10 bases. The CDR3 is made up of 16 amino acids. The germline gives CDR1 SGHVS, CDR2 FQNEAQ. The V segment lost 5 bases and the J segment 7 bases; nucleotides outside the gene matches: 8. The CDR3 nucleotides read TGTGCCAGCAGCCCAACTGAGGACAGGGGGAATTCACCCCTCCACTTT. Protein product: CASSPTEDRGNSPLHF.

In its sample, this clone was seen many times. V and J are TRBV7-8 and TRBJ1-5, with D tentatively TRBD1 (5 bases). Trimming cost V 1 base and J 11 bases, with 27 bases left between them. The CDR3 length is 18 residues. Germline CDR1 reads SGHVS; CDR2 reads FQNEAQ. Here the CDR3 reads CASSLVLIPTDNTPAQHF. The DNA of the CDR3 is TGTGCCAGCAGCTTAGTTCTTATCCCGACGGACAACACCCCAGCCCAGCATTTT.